One sample yielded the 27 T cell receptor beta chains listed below, sequenced in a study of OX40 agonist ivuxolimab in advanced cancers. TCRdb's copy holds only in-frame clones and misses some; the assay was immunoSEQ multiplex PCR. The sample consists of tens of thousands of clones, 80% to 90% of them appearing once. Material: CD4+ or CD8+ T cells sorted from blood, obtained in a trial of the OX40 agonist ivuxolimab. These receptors all stem from an adult with an advanced solid tumor such as melanoma, head and neck, liver or kidney cancer.

The J gene is TRBJ2-5, the V gene TRBV9; perhaps TRBD1 as D (7 bases). CDR3 size: 16 residues. The germline V gene encodes CDR1 SGDLS and CDR2 YYNGEE. Trimming stripped 0 bases from V and 4 bases from J, with 16 bases between. The CDR3 loop is CASSVGNGQGGETQYF. CDR3 coding DNA: TGTGCCAGCAGCGTAGGGAACGGCCAGGGGGGAGAGACCCAGTACTTC.

The chain carries TRBV19 and TRBJ2-1, with 11 bases identical to TRBD2. Per the germline V gene, CDR1 is LNHDA and CDR2 is SQIVND (reference sequence). This CDR3 contains 15 residues. V lost 6 bases, J lost 6 bases, and 7 bases stayed unmatched. The CDR3 spells CASSLTSGTFNEQFF. The CDR3 nucleotides are TGTGCCAGTAGCTTGACTAGCGGGACTTTCAATGAGCAGTTCTTC.

V usage is TRBV7-8 and J usage is TRBJ2-7; 12 bases line up with TRBD1. V shed 4 bases and J 5 bases; nucleotides not matched to a gene: 6. The CDR3 has 15 residues. Germline lookup yields CDR1 SGHVS and CDR2 FQNEAQ. The CDR3 nucleotides are TGTGCCAGCAGCTCATCCGGGACAGGGGGCCACGAGCAGTACTTC. This encodes CASSSSGTGGHEQYF.

J is TRBJ2-7 and V is TRBV5-1, with a weak D call TRBD2 (6 bases). Germline V gives CDR1 SGHRS, CDR2 YFSETQ. V gave up 5 bases and J gave up 0 bases, with 12 bases separating them. The CDR3 contains 14 residues. The CDR3 here is CASRADGSSYEQYF. In nucleotides, the CDR3 is TGCGCCAGCAGAGCCGACGGGAGCTCCTACGAGCAGTACTTC.

V and J are TRBV19 and TRBJ2-7; TRBD2 agrees at 10 bases. The V segment lost 6 bases and the J segment 2 bases; nucleotides outside the gene matches: 7. Germline loops: CDR1 LNHDA, CDR2 SQIVND (reference sequence). The CDR3 runs 15 residues. CDR3 region: CASRPGLAVAYEQYF. The CDR3 DNA sequence: TGTGCCAGTAGACCAGGACTAGCGGTCGCCTACGAGCAGTACTTC.

The rearrangement links TRBV6-6 to TRBJ1-1; 8 positions match TRBD1. Germline V gene data show CDR1 as MNHNY and CDR2 as SVGAGI (reference sequence). Trimming cost V 2 bases and J 2 bases; bases outside gene matches: 4. The CDR3 runs to 15 residues. CDR3 in amino acids: CASSYHRGGNTEAFF. The DNA for the CDR3 is TGTGCCAGCAGTTACCACAGGGGGGGTAACACTGAAGCTTTCTTT.

This chain joins TRBV4-1 and TRBJ2-7; possibly TRBD2 for D (5 bases). V lost 4 bases and J 3 bases, leaving 10 bases between the germline ends. Looked up from germline, CDR1 is MGHRA and CDR2 is YSYEKL. The CDR3 covers 13 residues. CDR3 DNA: TGCGCCAGCAGCCCCCGGGAACTCTACGAGCAGTACTTC. Translated, it gives CASSPRELYEQYF.

With respect to this clone: A junction boundary mismatches the germline segment, possibly from a read error. The chain combines TRBV27 with TRBJ1-5; D ambiguous. Germline-derived CDR1 and CDR2 are MNHEY and SMNVEV (reference sequence). This CDR3 is 12 amino acids long. The CDR3 here is CASSGERSRVYF. DNA for the CDR3: TGTGCCAGCAGTGGTGAGCGGTCAAGAGTTTATTTT.

V gene TRBV21-1 combines with J gene TRBJ1-5. TRBV21-1 is tagged as a pseudogene. This CDR3 has 15 amino acids. The DNA of the CDR3 is TGTGCCAGCAGCTTGCTACATTGGCATCATCAGCCCCAGCATTTT. It is translated as CASSLLHWHHQPQHF.

The chain is built from TRBV29-1 and TRBJ1-2; 7 nucleotides line up with TRBD1. V shed 0 bases and J 7 bases; nucleotides not matched to a gene: 20. CDR1 is SQVTM, CDR2 ANQGSEA, per germline. CDR3 length equals 18 residues. CDR3 coding DNA: TGCAGCGTTGAAGATCCACTCGACAGGGTTCGAGATTCGGGTGGCTACACCTTC. Translated: CSVEDPLDRVRDSGGYTF.

The chain is built from TRBV9 and TRBJ2-7; tentatively, D is TRBD1 or TRBD2 (6 bases each). V dropped 4 bases and J dropped 1 base, with 12 bases sitting between them. Per the germline V gene, CDR1 is SGDLS and CDR2 is YYNGEE. There are 14 residues in the CDR3. CDR3 nucleotides: TGTGCCAGCAGCCCGCGGGACACTTCCTACGAGCAGTACTTC. Its translation is CASSPRDTSYEQYF. The full variable domain, in which reference TRBV9 and TRBJ2-7 provide the parts outside the CDR3, is DSGVTQTPKHLITATGQRVTLRCSPRSGDLSVYWYQQSLDQGLQFLIQYYNGEERAKGNILERFSAQQFPDLHSELNLSSLELGDSALYFCASSPRDTSYEQYFGPGTRLTVT.

V is TRBV19 and J is TRBJ1-5; D gene ambiguous. V was pared by 5 bases and J by 0 bases, with 14 bases between. The CDR3 is 16 residues long. Germline V gene lookup returns CDR1 LNHDA and CDR2 SQIVND (reference sequence). The CDR3: CASSVTQPYSNQPQHF. The CDR3 DNA sequence: TGTGCCAGTAGTGTAACACAGCCTTATAGCAATCAGCCCCAGCATTTT.

The rearrangement joins TRBV19 to TRBJ2-7; 8 nucleotides line up with TRBD2. CDR3 length: 12 residues. Germline V gene data show CDR1 as LNHDA and CDR2 as SQIVND (reference sequence). Trimming at V came to 10 bases and at J to 2 bases, leaving 4 bases not matched to a gene. The DNA for the CDR3 is TGTGCCACTGAGCGGGGGCCCTACGAGCAGTACTTC. This gives the protein CATERGPYEQYF.

The rearrangement uses TRBV2 and TRBJ2-5; tentative D call: TRBD1 (5 bases). CDR1 is SNHLY and CDR2 is FYNNEI in the germline V gene. Trimming took 7 bases from V and 0 from J, leaving 18 bases between them. CDR3 length equals 16 residues. The CDR3 here is CASNTPHRQNQETQYF. The CDR3 nucleotides are TGTGCCAGCAACACACCTCACCGACAGAACCAAGAGACCCAGTACTTC. The whole variable domain, filled in from reference TRBV2 and TRBJ2-5, reads EPEVTQTPSHQVTQMGQEVILRCVPISNHLYFYWYRQILGQKVEFLVSFYNNEISEKSEIFDDQFSVERPDGSNFTLKIRSTKLEDSAMYFCASNTPHRQNQETQYFGPGTRLLVL.

The chain recombines TRBV6-5 with TRBJ2-7; D assignment may be TRBD1 or TRBD2 (6 bases each). V dropped 6 bases and J dropped 6 bases, with 15 bases sitting between them. The CDR3 sequence is 13 residues long. Germline values: CDR1 MNHEY, CDR2 SVGAGI. The CDR3 coding sequence is TGTGCCAGCAGGGTGGGGGGCAGTAGCGAGCAGTACTTC. This encodes CASRVGGSSEQYF.

The rearrangement joins TRBV15 to TRBJ1-1, with no clear D. The germline V gene has CDR1 LNHNV and CDR2 YYDKDF (reference sequence). Trimming removed 5 bases at V and 5 bases at J, with 12 bases between. This CDR3 spans 13 amino acids. CDR3 coding DNA: TGTGCCACCAGCCCCGCGGGAAGGACTGAAGCTTTCTTT. Amino acids: CATSPAGRTEAFF.

The chain recombines TRBV28 with TRBJ2-2, with TRBD1 identical over 7 bases. Losses at the gene ends were 10 bases for V and 3 bases for J; bases not matched to a gene: 8. Germline V gene sequence: CDR1 MDHEN, CDR2 SYDVKM. The CDR3 extends over 14 amino acids. CDR3 nucleotide sequence: TGTGCCATCTTAGGGGGCAGATACACCGGGGAGCTGTTTTTT. Translation gives CAILGGRYTGELFF.

The V call is TRBV27, the J call TRBJ2-1, with a tentative D call TRBD2 (5 bases). Germline V gene lookup returns CDR1 MNHEY and CDR2 SMNVEV (reference sequence). Trimming left V 8 bases short and J 1 base short, with 15 bases between. This CDR3 is built from 15 residues. CDR3 bases: TGTGCCAGCTGGACTTCGGGTTTATCCTACAATGAGCAGTTCTTC. It encodes CASWTSGLSYNEQFF.

The chain has TRBV27 and TRBJ1-5, with D uncertain. Germline CDR1 and CDR2: MNHEY and SMNVEV (reference sequence). The ends were cut back, 2 bases at V and 6 bases at J, with 8 bases in the middle. This CDR3 is 13 amino acids long. CDR3 in DNA: TGTGCCAGCAGTTTAAGTGTATCTCAGCCCCAGCATTTT. It codes for CASSLSVSQPQHF.

The chain recombines TRBV7-9 with TRBJ1-5; D unresolved. V lost 4 bases and J lost 6, with 13 bases in between. The germline CDR1 and CDR2 sequences are SEHNR and FQNEAQ (reference sequence). This CDR3 is built from 14 residues. The CDR3 loop is CASSSDGPGQPQHF. CDR3 in DNA: TGTGCCAGCAGCTCCGACGGTCCGGGTCAGCCCCAGCATTTT. The whole variable domain, filled in from reference TRBV7-9 and TRBJ1-5, reads DTGVSQNPRHKITKRGQNVTFRCDPISEHNRLYWYRQTLGQGPEFLTYFQNEAQLEKSRLLSDRFSAERPKGSFSTLEIQRTEQGDSAMYLCASSSDGPGQPQHFGDGTRLSIL.

The V call is TRBV25-1, the J call TRBJ2-1, with TRBD2 identical over 7 bases. This CDR3 comprises 12 residues. J lost 9 bases, V lost 6 bases, and 5 bases had no gene match. Germline CDR1 and CDR2: MGHDK and SYGVNS. The CDR3 bases are TGTGCCAGCAGCCTTACTAGCGCTGAGCAGTTCTTC. This sequence encodes CASSLTSAEQFF.

V gene TRBV4-3 combines with J gene TRBJ2-7; D is ambiguous. V shed 4 bases and J shed 2 bases, with 12 bases lying between them. Germline V lookup: CDR1 LGHNA, CDR2 YSLEER. The CDR3 spans 14 residues. CDR3 in amino acids: CASSPTILPYEQYF. The CDR3 bases are TGCGCCAGCAGCCCTACCATACTCCCCTACGAGCAGTACTTC.

This rearrangement joins TRBV4-1 to TRBJ2-7; a possible D gene is TRBD1 (6 bases). From germline, CDR1 is MGHRA and CDR2 YSYEKL. The germline V and J ends were trimmed by 4 bases and 2 bases, with 12 bases remaining between them. The CDR3 length is 14 residues. The CDR3 sequence is CASSLMAGAYEQYF. DNA for the CDR3: TGCGCCAGCAGCCTCATGGCAGGGGCCTACGAGCAGTACTTC.

The chain uses TRBV10-3 and TRBJ2-7, with D perhaps being TRBD1 or TRBD2 (6 bases each). Trimming stripped 0 bases from V and 7 bases from J, with 10 bases between. Germline V gene data show CDR1 as ENHRY and CDR2 as SYGVKD. This CDR3 comprises 13 residues. CDR3 in DNA: TGTGCCATCAGTGAGTCAAGGGGGGAAGAGCAGTACTTC. Its translation: CAISESRGEEQYF.

This sequence joins TRBV5-4 and TRBJ2-1; TRBD2 agrees at 7 bases. V shed 3 bases, J shed 2 bases, and the junction held 2 bases outside the gene matches. CDR3 length: 14 residues. The germline gives CDR1 SGHNT, CDR2 YYREEE (reference sequence). The CDR3 DNA reads TGTGCCAGCAGCTGGGGGGGGGCCTACAATGAGCAGTTCTTC. Amino acid sequence: CASSWGGAYNEQFF.

This chain joins TRBV5-4 and TRBJ2-7, with D unclear. Trimming took off 3 bases at V and 8 bases at J, with 12 bases between the two ends. Germline V gene data show CDR1 as SGHNT and CDR2 as YYREEE (reference sequence). This CDR3 comprises 12 residues. CDR3 residues: CASSSGLSQQYF. The CDR3 region has the DNA TGTGCCAGCAGCTCTGGGTTGTCCCAGCAGTACTTC. Filled out from reference TRBV5-4 and TRBJ2-7, the complete variable domain reads ETGVTQSPTHLIKTRGQQVTLRCSSQSGHNTVSWYQQALGQGPQFIFQYYREEENGRGNFPPRFSGLQFPNYSSELNVNALELDDSALYLCASSSGLSQQYFGPGTRLTVT.

The chain links TRBV4-1 to TRBJ1-1; 11 bases match TRBD1. Trimming took 4 bases from V and 1 from J; bases not matched to a gene: 11. Germline V gene lookup returns CDR1 MGHRA and CDR2 YSYEKL. The CDR3 has 18 residues. As DNA, the CDR3 is TGCGCCAGCAGCCGAGTGCCTGGGACAGGGGGTTCGAACACTGAAGCTTTCTTT. Translating it yields CASSRVPGTGGSNTEAFF.